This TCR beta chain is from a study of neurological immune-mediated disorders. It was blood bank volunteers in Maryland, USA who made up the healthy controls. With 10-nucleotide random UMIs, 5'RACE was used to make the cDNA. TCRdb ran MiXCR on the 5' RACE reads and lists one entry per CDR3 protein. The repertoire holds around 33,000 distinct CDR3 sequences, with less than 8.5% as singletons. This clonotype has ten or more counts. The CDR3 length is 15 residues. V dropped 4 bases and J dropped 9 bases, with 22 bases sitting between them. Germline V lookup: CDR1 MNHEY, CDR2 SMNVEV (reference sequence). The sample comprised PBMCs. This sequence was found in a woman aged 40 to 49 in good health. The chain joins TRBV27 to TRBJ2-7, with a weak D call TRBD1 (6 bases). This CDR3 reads CASSSLGRELQGQYF. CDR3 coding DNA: TGTGCCAGCAGTTCCCTCGGCAGGGAACTACAGGGGCAGTACTTC.